The 25 T cell receptor beta chains below all came from one sample that was sequenced in a study of T cell responses to AZD1222 COVID-19 vaccine (dated by TCRdb to the early 2020s). According to the study, the label for this sample's time point signals: baseline before first vaccination. Libraries came from the immunoSEQ multiplex PCR assay. The table comes from immuneACCESS by way of TCRdb, which keeps in-frame sequences with V and J called. Part of the clones is missing from these tables; in studies checked, under half for an unresolved V gene and the rest for unknown reasons. Within this sample are around 120,000 clones, with approximately 89% of them counted one time only. Nearly 4.5% of the sample is taken by the ten largest. The sequenced sample was peripheral blood, obtained on day 0 of AZD1222 vaccination. The receptors stem from an adult in good health.

This clone was recorded once. The chain recombines TRBV5-1 with TRBJ1-4, with a weak D call TRBD1 (6 bases). CDR1 and CDR2 (germline): SGHRS, YFSETQ. Trimming pared 4 bases from V and 4 bases from J, leaving 17 bases between. The CDR3 covers 16 residues. The CDR3 DNA is TGCGCCAGCAGCCTCACCCGGACAGCGATTAATGAAAAACTGTTTTTT. Its protein is CASSLTRTAINEKLFF.

Notes on this clone: This same CDR3 is encoded by further DNA sequences in the sample. The gene calls are TRBV27 and TRBJ1-2; the D gene is possibly TRBD1 (5 bases). There are 11 residues in the CDR3. Trimming stripped 4 bases from V and 7 bases from J, with 7 bases between. CDR1 and CDR2 from the germline V gene are MNHEY and SMNVEV (reference sequence). The CDR3 region has the DNA TGTGCCAGCAGTTCCGGGGGTGGCTACACCTTC. Its protein product is CASSSGGGYTF.

V gene TRBV6-4 combines with J gene TRBJ1-5, with D unclear. Germline V lookup: CDR1 MRHNA, CDR2 SNTAGT. V was pared by 7 bases and J by 4 bases, with 17 bases between. CDR3 length equals 15 residues. The CDR3 loop reads CASKRTVGDNQPQHF. The CDR3 DNA is TGTGCCAGCAAAAGGACGGTTGGGGATAATCAGCCCCAGCATTTT.

The chain carries TRBV10-3 and TRBJ1-6, with a weak D call TRBD1 (5 bases). The CDR3 runs to 13 residues. Germline V gives CDR1 ENHRY, CDR2 SYGVKD. V lost 8 bases and J lost 5, with 10 bases in between. CDR3 bases: TGTGCCATCTCCGGGACCGATAATTCACCCCTCCACTTT. Protein sequence: CAISGTDNSPLHF.

The CDR3 DNA is TGTGCCAGTAAGAGACGGGGGGCGGGCTACGAGCAGTACTTC. Amino acids: CASKRRGAGYEQYF. The genes are TRBV19 and TRBJ2-7, with a tentative D call TRBD2 (7 bases). Germline V gene data show CDR1 as LNHDA and CDR2 as SQIVND (reference sequence). V lost 7 bases and J 3 bases, leaving 16 bases between the germline ends. This CDR3 contains 14 residues. Full variable domain (rest looked up from reference TRBV19 and TRBJ2-7): DGGITQSPKYLFRKEGQNVTLSCEQNLNHDAMYWYRQDPGQGLRLIYYSQIVNDFQKGDIAEGYSVSREKKESFPLTVTSAQKNPTAFYLCASKRRGAGYEQYFGPGTRLTVT.

The chain joins TRBV13 to TRBJ2-6; D is possibly TRBD1 or TRBD2 (5 bases each). The CDR3 extends over 19 amino acids. V was shortened by 5 bases and J by 0 bases, with 20 bases between the two germline ends. The germline V gene has CDR1 PRHDT and CDR2 FYEKMQ (reference sequence). The chain's CDR3 is CASSPIRDGRSSGANVLTF. The CDR3, as DNA: TGTGCCAGCAGCCCTATTAGGGACGGAAGGAGCTCTGGGGCCAACGTCCTGACTTTC.

The chain carries TRBV2 and TRBJ2-6; D is undetermined. In germline, CDR1 is SNHLY, CDR2 FYNNEI. With 4 bases removed from V and 2 bases from J, the gap between germline ends came to 3 bases. The CDR3 contains 13 residues. CDR3 nucleotide sequence: TGTGCCAGCAGTGGGGCTGGGGCCAACGTCCTGACTTTC. Translated, it gives CASSGAGANVLTF.

The chain uses TRBV3-1 (or the pseudogene TRBV3-2) and TRBJ2-7; possibly TRBD1 for D (6 bases). The ends were cut back, 1 base at V and 6 bases at J, with 16 bases in the middle. CDR1 and CDR2 from the germline V gene are LGHDT and YNNKEL (reference sequence). CDR3 length: 15 residues. CDR3 amino acids: CASSQGAGATSEQYF. The CDR3 DNA reads as TGTGCCAGCAGCCAAGGGGCAGGGGCGACCAGCGAGCAGTACTTC.

The gene calls are TRBV10-1 and TRBJ2-3; 7 bases match TRBD2. V shed 3 bases and J 2 bases; nucleotides not matched to a gene: 8. The CDR3 runs to 16 residues. Germline values: CDR1 WNHNN, CDR2 SYGVQD (reference sequence). The CDR3 spells CASSDRTSPPTDTQYF. The DNA of the CDR3 is TGCGCCAGCAGTGACCGGACTAGTCCCCCCACAGATACGCAGTATTTT.

This chain joins TRBV4-1 and TRBJ1-5; 9 nucleotides align to TRBD1. This CDR3 contains 16 residues. The germline V gene encodes CDR1 MGHRA and CDR2 YSYEKL. Unmatched junction bases numbered 4, after V lost 0 bases and J lost 4 bases. This CDR3 is CASSQEGGTGNQPQHF. As DNA, the CDR3 is TGCGCCAGCAGCCAAGAAGGAGGGACAGGGAATCAGCCCCAGCATTTT.

Here the CDR3 DNA reads TGTGCCAGCAGCCCTAGCGGGAGGGCCTGGGAGCAGTACTTC. Its translation is CASSPSGRAWEQYF. The gene calls are TRBV7-9 and TRBJ2-7, with 12 bases fitting TRBD2. This CDR3 is built from 14 residues. The V segment lost 5 bases and the J segment 7 bases; nucleotides outside the gene matches: 6. The germline V gene encodes CDR1 SEHNR and CDR2 FQNEAQ (reference sequence).

The gene calls are TRBV2 and TRBJ1-4; 10 bases agree with TRBD1. This CDR3 has 13 amino acids. From germline, CDR1 is SNHLY and CDR2 FYNNEI. The ends lost 4 bases at V and 8 bases at J; junction bases unmatched: 1. CDR3 loop: CASSGTGGEKLFF. The CDR3 region has the DNA TGTGCCAGCAGTGGGACAGGGGGGGAAAAACTGTTTTTT.

This clone showed up just a few times. This chain joins TRBV27 and TRBJ1-1, with D hard to call. The CDR3 totals 14 residues. Trimming stripped 6 bases from V and 7 bases from J, with 18 bases between. CDR1 and CDR2 from the germline V gene are MNHEY and SMNVEV (reference sequence). This CDR3 reads CASSLYPEKLEAFF. The DNA of the CDR3 is TGTGCCAGCAGCCTTTACCCAGAAAAACTTGAAGCTTTCTTT.

This clone was seen more than once but under ten times. The chain couples TRBV27 to TRBJ1-2; a weak D match, TRBD1 (6 bases). The CDR3 is made up of 15 amino acids. Looked up from germline, CDR1 is MNHEY and CDR2 is SMNVEV (reference sequence). V gave up 5 bases and J gave up 0 bases, with 13 bases separating them. CDR3 nucleotide sequence: TGTGCCAGCAGTCCACGACAGGACTCTAACTATGGCTACACCTTC. Translating gives CASSPRQDSNYGYTF.

J is TRBJ2-6 and V is TRBV5-5, with D possibly being TRBD1 (6 bases). This CDR3 is 17 amino acids long. With 0 bases removed from V and 4 bases from J, the gap between germline ends came to 14 bases. Germline V gives CDR1 SGHKS, CDR2 YYEKEE (reference sequence). The CDR3 loop is CASSLVRGREGANVLTF. In DNA, the CDR3 is TGTGCCAGCAGCTTGGTCAGGGGAAGGGAAGGGGCCAACGTCCTGACTTTC.

V is TRBV7-9 and J is TRBJ2-4; TRBD2 matches 8 bases. From germline, CDR1 is SEHNR and CDR2 FQNEAQ (reference sequence). The trim removed 5 bases at V and 5 bases at J, leaving 8 bases unmatched. This CDR3 spans 15 amino acids. The CDR3: CASSTRGGRENIQYF. Here the CDR3 DNA reads TGTGCCAGCAGCACCCGGGGGGGGCGGGAAAACATTCAGTACTTC.

The chain has TRBV9 and TRBJ2-5, with 9 nucleotides matching TRBD2. The CDR3 contains 17 residues. Germline V gene sequence: CDR1 SGDLS, CDR2 YYNGEE. After removal of 4 bases from V and 5 bases from J, the junction contained 15 bases not matched to a gene. The CDR3 sequence is CASSLSGGQGPSETQYF. CDR3 nucleotides: TGTGCCAGCAGCTTAAGCGGGGGGCAGGGGCCTTCCGAGACCCAGTACTTC.

The V gene is TRBV5-1, the J gene TRBJ2-5; possible D gene TRBD2, 5 bases. Germline CDR1 and CDR2: SGHRS and YFSETQ. The CDR3 spans 15 residues. V gave up 4 bases and J gave up 3 bases, with 16 bases separating them. This CDR3 reads CASSPPESAEETQYF. DNA for the CDR3: TGCGCCAGCAGCCCCCCGGAGTCAGCGGAAGAGACCCAGTACTTC.

V is TRBV7-9 and J is TRBJ1-6; 10 nucleotides line up with TRBD1. CDR3 length: 16 residues. The germline V gene has CDR1 SEHNR and CDR2 FQNEAQ (reference sequence). J lost 4 bases, V lost 5 bases, and 5 bases had no gene match. CDR3 residues: CASSLGQGFYNSPLHF. DNA for the CDR3: TGTGCCAGCAGCCTGGGACAGGGGTTTTATAATTCACCCCTCCACTTT.

V and J are TRBV19 and TRBJ2-2; D is perhaps TRBD2 (6 bases). Germline CDR1 LNHDA, CDR2 SQIVND (reference sequence). The CDR3 has 15 amino acids. V lost 2 bases, J lost 4 bases, and 11 bases lay in between. The chain's CDR3 is CASSIRRGSTGELFF. The CDR3 DNA reads as TGTGCCAGTAGTATAAGGCGGGGATCCACCGGGGAGCTGTTTTTT.

The count of this clone is one. Other DNA sequences of this sample code for an identical CDR3. The chain employs TRBV20-1 and TRBJ2-7; maybe TRBD2 (6 bases). V was clipped by 3 bases and J by 0 bases, with 9 bases between them. The germline V gene has CDR1 DFQATT and CDR2 SNEGSKA (reference sequence). This CDR3 region has 13 residues. The CDR3 spells CSASSGSSYEQYF. CDR3 sequence (DNA): TGCAGTGCTAGTAGCGGAAGCTCCTACGAGCAGTACTTC.

The gene calls are TRBV2 and TRBJ1-5; a possible D gene is TRBD1 (5 bases). This CDR3 is built from 18 residues. Germline V CDR1 and CDR2: SNHLY, FYNNEI. The ends were cut back, 6 bases at V and 0 bases at J, with 21 bases in the middle. The CDR3 region is CASRRSGTALNSNQPQHF. The DNA for the CDR3 is TGTGCCAGCAGGCGCAGCGGGACGGCCCTTAATAGCAATCAGCCCCAGCATTTT.

This clone was counted between two and nine times. This chain connects TRBV18 to TRBJ1-2, with D maybe TRBD1 (5 bases). Germline V gene lookup returns CDR1 KGHSH and CDR2 LQKENI. The length of the CDR3 is 14 residues. The ends were cut back, 5 bases at V and 2 bases at J, with 12 bases in the middle. CDR3 amino acids: CASSRGVPNYGYTF. The CDR3 nucleotides read TGTGCCAGCTCAAGGGGTGTGCCGAACTATGGCTACACCTTC. The complete variable domain, with remaining parts taken from reference TRBV18 and TRBJ1-2, reads NAGVMQNPRHLVRRRGQEARLRCSPMKGHSHVYWYRQLPEEGLKFMVYLQKENIIDESGMPKERFSAEFPKEGPSILRIQQVVRGDSAAYFCASSRGVPNYGYTFGSGTRLTVV.

This clone was seen a single time. The V call is TRBV29-1, the J call TRBJ2-5; D is unresolved. The V and J ends lost 7 bases and 1 base respectively, with 10 bases between them. CDR3 size: 12 residues. From germline, CDR1 is SQVTM and CDR2 ANQGSEA. CDR3 bases: TGCAGCGCCCAGAAGGGCCAAGAGACCCAGTACTTC. It specifies CSAQKGQETQYF.

The chain couples TRBV11-2 to TRBJ2-2; TRBD1 is a possible D gene (6 bases). Germline values: CDR1 SGHAT, CDR2 FQNNGV. Trimming cost V 4 bases and J 5 bases, with 8 bases left between them. This CDR3 is 13 amino acids long. The CDR3 DNA follows: TGTGCCAGCAGCTCTCAGGGGACCGGGGAGCTGTTTTTT. As protein: CASSSQGTGELFF.